This TCR beta chain was identified during a study of blood T cell repertoires in COVID-19. Whole-study context: Whether acute or convalescent, the COVID-19 samples came from the United States, Italy and Spain. Sample material is recorded as cDNA or gDNA derived from T cells, B-cell-depleted T cells, or PBMCs.

CDR1 and CDR2 (germline): MNHEY, SVGAGI. The CDR3 totals 16 residues. The ends lost 4 bases at V and 7 bases at J; junction bases unmatched: 12. Per the study methods: Quantification of nucleated cells was approximated via reference gene primer amplification. Assay used: immunoSEQ multiplex PCR; TCRdb lists only in-frame clones, some missing. Clone size and the V and J calls come from that table; the DNA yielded D and trimming. The sample shows fewer than 500,000 clones, 75% to 90% of them seen only once. The rearrangement links TRBV6-5 to TRBJ2-1, with TRBD1 identical over 8 bases. The sample taken for sequencing was peripheral blood. The sequence derives from a woman aged 25 to 45 with acute or convalescent COVID-19. CDR3 bases: TGTGCCAGCAGTTCCAGCGGACAGGGAAGTTTTAATGAGCAGTTCTTC. Translating gives CASSSSGQGSFNEQFF.